This entry is about one T cell receptor beta chain. Antigen: not known. This entry is derived from a study of cytomegalovirus exposure and HLA in healthy donors. The wider study: Genotyping of roughly 400 donors showed that approximately 83% belonged to the Caucasian-associated ancestry cluster.

The CDR3 is 14 residues long. The germline gives CDR1 LNHDA, CDR2 SQIVND (reference sequence). V lost 6 bases and J 6 bases, leaving 17 bases between the germline ends. The donors were healthy bone marrow donors. Amplification used 60 Vbeta primers and 13 Jbeta primers. The method was immunoSEQ multiplex PCR; TCRdb's version includes in-frame clones alone and lacks a portion of them. The sample carries tens of thousands of clones, 72% recorded once. Findings and caveats of the study: TCR beta chains associated with HLA were, in a later analysis, more clonally expanded than equally common others. A later analysis reportedly found fewer N-insertions in an Asian-associated ancestry cluster than the roughly 670-donor mean.

This chain links TRBV19 with TRBJ1-2, with D maybe TRBD1 (6 bases). This TCR derives from a woman aged 40 to 55 in good health and CMV-seropositive. Sequencing input: PBMCs. The chain's CDR3 is CASSAGAPTDGYTF. The CDR3, as DNA: TGTGCCAGTAGCGCAGGGGCCCCTACGGATGGCTACACCTTC.